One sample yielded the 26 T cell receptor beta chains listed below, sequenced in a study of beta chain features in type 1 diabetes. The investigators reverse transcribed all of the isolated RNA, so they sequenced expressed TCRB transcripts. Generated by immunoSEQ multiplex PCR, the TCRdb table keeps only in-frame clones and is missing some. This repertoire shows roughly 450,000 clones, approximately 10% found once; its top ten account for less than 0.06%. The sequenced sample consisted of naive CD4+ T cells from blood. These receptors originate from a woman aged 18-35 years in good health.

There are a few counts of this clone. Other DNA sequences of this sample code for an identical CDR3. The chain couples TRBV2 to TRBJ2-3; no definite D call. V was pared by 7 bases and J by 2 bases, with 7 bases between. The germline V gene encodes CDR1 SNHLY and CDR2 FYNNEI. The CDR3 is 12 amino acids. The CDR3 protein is CASTVSTDTQYF. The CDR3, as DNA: TGTGCCAGCACTGTTTCCACAGATACGCAGTATTTT.

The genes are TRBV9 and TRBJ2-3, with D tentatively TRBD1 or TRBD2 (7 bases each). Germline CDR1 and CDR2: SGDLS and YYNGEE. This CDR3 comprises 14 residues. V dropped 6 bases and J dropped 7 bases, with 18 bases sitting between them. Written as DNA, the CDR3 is TGTGCCAGCACCGGGACAGTGAGCGGGAATACGCAGTATTTT. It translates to CASTGTVSGNTQYF.

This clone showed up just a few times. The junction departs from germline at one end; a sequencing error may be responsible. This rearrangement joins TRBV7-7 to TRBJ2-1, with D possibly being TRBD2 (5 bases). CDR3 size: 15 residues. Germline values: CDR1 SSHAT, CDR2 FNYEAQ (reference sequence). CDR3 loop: CASSLARSSNNEQFF. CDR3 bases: TGTGCTAGCAGCTTAGCCAGGTCTAGCAACAATGAGCAGTTCTTC.

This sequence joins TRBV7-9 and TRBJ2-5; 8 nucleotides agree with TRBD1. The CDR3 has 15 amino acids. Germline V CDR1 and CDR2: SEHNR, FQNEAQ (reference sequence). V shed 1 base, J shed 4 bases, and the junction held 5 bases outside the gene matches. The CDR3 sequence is CASSLGTGTGETQYF. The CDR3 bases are TGTGCCAGCAGCTTAGGGACAGGGACTGGAGAGACCCAGTACTTC.

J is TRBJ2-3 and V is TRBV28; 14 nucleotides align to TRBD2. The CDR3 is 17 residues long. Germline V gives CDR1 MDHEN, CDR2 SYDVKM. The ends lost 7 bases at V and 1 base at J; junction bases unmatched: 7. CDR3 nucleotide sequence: TGTGCCAGCACTGGACTAGCGGGGGGACGCGGCACAGATACGCAGTATTTT. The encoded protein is CASTGLAGGRGTDTQYF.

CDR3 sequence reads: CASSPKVGDLIYGYTF. The CDR3 DNA sequence: TGTGCCAGCTCACCGAAGGTAGGGGACCTAATCTATGGCTACACCTTC. The chain uses TRBV18 and TRBJ1-2, with D possibly being TRBD1 (5 bases). Germline CDR1 KGHSH, CDR2 LQKENI. V shed 3 bases and J shed 4 bases, with 18 bases lying between them. The length of the CDR3 is 16 residues.

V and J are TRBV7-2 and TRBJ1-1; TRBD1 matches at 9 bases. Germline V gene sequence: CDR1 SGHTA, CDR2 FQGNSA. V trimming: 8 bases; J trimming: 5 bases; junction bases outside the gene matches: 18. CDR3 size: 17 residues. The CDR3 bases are TGTGCCAGCCACCAATCCACCTTGACAGGGGGGCGTACTGAAGCTTTCTTT. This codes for CASHQSTLTGGRTEAFF.

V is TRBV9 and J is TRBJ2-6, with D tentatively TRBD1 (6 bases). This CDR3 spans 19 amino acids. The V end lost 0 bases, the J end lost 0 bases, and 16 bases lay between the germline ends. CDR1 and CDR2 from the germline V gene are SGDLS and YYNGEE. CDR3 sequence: CASSVDPGHLFSGANVLTF. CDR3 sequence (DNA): TGTGCCAGCAGCGTAGACCCGGGACATTTATTCTCTGGGGCCAACGTCCTGACTTTC.

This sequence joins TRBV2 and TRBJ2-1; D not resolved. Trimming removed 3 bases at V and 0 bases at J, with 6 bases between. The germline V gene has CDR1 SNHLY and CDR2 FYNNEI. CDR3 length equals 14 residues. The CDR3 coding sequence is TGTGCCAGCAGTGAGTTTACCTCCTACAATGAGCAGTTCTTC. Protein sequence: CASSEFTSYNEQFF.

CDR3 protein: CASSPDTGYNEQFF. The CDR3 DNA reads TGTGCCAGCAGCCCCGATACAGGCTACAATGAGCAGTTCTTC. This chain links TRBV7-2 with TRBJ2-1; D is possibly TRBD1 (5 bases). Germline lookup yields CDR1 SGHTA and CDR2 FQGNSA. The V end was cut by 5 bases, the J end by 3 bases, with 11 bases between. The CDR3 has 14 amino acids.

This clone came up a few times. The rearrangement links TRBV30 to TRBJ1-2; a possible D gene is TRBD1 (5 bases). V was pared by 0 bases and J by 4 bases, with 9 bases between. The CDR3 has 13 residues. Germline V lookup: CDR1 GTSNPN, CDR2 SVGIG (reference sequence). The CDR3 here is CAWSVPGSYGYTF. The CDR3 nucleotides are TGTGCCTGGAGTGTACCAGGGTCCTATGGCTACACCTTC. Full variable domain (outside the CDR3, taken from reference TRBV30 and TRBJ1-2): SQTIHQWPATLVQPVGSPLSLECTVEGTSNPNLYWYRQAAGRGLQLLFYSVGIGQISSEVPQNLSASRPQDRQFILSSKKLLLSDSGFYLCAWSVPGSYGYTFGSGTRLTVV.

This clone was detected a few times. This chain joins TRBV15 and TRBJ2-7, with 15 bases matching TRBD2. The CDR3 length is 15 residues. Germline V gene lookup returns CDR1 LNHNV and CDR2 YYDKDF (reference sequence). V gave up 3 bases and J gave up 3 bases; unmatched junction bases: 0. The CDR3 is CATSRGLAGGYEQYF. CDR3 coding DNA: TGTGCCACCAGCAGGGGACTAGCGGGAGGCTACGAGCAGTACTTC.

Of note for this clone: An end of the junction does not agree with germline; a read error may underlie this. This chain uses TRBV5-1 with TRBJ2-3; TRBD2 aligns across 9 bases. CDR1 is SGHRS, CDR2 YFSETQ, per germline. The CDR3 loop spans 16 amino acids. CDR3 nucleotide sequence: TGCGCCAGCAGCTTGCCGCTAGCGGGGAATACAGACACGCAGTATTTT. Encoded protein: CASSLPLAGNTDTQYF.

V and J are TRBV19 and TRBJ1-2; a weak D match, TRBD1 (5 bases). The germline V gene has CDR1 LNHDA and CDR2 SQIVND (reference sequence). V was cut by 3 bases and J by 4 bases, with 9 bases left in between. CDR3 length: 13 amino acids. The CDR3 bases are TGTGCCAGTAGTATCGACAGCACCTATGGCTACACCTTC. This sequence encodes CASSIDSTYGYTF.

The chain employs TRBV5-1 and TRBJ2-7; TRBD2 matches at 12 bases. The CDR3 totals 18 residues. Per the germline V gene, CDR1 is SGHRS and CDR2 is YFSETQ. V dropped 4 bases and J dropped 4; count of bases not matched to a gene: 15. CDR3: CASSQPKMTSGSSYEQYF. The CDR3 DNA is TGCGCCAGCAGCCAACCCAAAATGACTAGCGGGAGTTCATACGAGCAGTACTTC.

The CDR3 region has the DNA TGTGCCAGCAGTGAGCCGGGACAGGGAAGCGCTGAAGCTTTCTTT. Translating it yields CASSEPGQGSAEAFF. The chain employs TRBV6-1 and TRBJ1-1, with 9 bases matching TRBD1. Germline assignment: CDR1 MNHNS and CDR2 SASEGT. The CDR3 consists of 15 residues. With V trimmed by 3 bases and J by 6 bases, 8 bases remained unmatched.

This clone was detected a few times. CDR3 in DNA: TGCAGCGTTGATTCGGGGCCGTTCTTC. Its protein product is CSVDSGPFF. This rearrangement joins TRBV29-1 to TRBJ2-1; the D call may be TRBD1 or TRBD2 (5 bases each). The V gene's germline CDR1 is SQVTM and CDR2 ANQGSEA. V lost 3 bases to trimming and J lost 15 bases, with 9 bases between them. This CDR3 is 9 amino acids long.

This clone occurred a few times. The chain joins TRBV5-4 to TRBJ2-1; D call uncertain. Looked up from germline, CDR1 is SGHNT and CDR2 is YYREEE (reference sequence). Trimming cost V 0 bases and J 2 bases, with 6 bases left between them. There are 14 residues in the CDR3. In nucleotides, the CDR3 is TGTGCCAGCAGCTTGGGCCGAGCCTACAATGAGCAGTTCTTC. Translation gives CASSLGRAYNEQFF.

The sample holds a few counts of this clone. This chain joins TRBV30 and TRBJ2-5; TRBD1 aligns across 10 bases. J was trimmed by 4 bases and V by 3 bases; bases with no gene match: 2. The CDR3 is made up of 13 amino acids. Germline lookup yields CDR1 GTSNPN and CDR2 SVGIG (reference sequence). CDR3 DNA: TGTGCCTGGAGGGACAGGGGGTCAGAGACCCAGTACTTC. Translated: CAWRDRGSETQYF.

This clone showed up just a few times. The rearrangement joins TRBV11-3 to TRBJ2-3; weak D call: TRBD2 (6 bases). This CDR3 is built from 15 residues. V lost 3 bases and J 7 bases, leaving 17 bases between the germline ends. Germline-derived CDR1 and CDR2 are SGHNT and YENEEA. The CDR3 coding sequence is TGTGCCAGCAGCTTCACCGGGACCGGGGGAAATACGCAGTATTTT. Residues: CASSFTGTGGNTQYF.

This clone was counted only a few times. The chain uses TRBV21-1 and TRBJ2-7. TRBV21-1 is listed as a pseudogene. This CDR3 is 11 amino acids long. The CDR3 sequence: CASSELSEQYV. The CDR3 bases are TGTGCCAGCAGTGAGCTTTCCGAGCAGTACGTC.

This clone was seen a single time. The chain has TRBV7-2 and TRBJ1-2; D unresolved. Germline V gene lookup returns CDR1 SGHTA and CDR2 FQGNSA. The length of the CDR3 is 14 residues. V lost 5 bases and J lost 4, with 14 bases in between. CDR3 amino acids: CASSPYRMGYGYTF. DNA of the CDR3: TGTGCCAGCAGCCCCTATCGGATGGGCTATGGCTACACCTTC.

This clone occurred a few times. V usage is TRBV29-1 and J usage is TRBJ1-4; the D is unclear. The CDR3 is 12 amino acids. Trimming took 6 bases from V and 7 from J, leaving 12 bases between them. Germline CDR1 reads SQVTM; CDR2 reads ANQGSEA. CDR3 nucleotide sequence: TGCAGCGTCCGAGGGCTTGGTGAAAAACTGTTTTTT. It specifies CSVRGLGEKLFF.

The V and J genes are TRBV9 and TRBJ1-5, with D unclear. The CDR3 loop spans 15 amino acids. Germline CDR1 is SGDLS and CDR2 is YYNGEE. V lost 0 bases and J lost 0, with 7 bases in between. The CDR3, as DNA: TGTGCCAGCAGCGTAGGGGGTACTAGCAATCAGCCCCAGCATTTT. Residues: CASSVGGTSNQPQHF.

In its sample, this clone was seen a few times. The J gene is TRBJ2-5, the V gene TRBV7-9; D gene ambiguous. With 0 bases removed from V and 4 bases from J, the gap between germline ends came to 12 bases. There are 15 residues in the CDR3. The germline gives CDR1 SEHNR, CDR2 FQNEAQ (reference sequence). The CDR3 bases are TGTGCCAGCAGCTTAGCGGGATCGAGTCCAGAGACCCAGTACTTC. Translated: CASSLAGSSPETQYF. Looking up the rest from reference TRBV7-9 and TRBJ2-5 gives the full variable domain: DTGVSQNPRHKITKRGQNVTFRCDPISEHNRLYWYRQTLGQGPEFLTYFQNEAQLEKSRLLSDRFSAERPKGSFSTLEIQRTEQGDSAMYLCASSLAGSSPETQYFGPGTRLLVL.

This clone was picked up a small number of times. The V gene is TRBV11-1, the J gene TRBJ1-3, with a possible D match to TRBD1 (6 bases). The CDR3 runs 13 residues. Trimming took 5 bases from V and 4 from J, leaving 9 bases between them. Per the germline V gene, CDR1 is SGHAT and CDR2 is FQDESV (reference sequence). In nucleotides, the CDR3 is TGTGCCAGCAGCCCGGACAGAGGAAACACCATATATTTT. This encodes CASSPDRGNTIYF.